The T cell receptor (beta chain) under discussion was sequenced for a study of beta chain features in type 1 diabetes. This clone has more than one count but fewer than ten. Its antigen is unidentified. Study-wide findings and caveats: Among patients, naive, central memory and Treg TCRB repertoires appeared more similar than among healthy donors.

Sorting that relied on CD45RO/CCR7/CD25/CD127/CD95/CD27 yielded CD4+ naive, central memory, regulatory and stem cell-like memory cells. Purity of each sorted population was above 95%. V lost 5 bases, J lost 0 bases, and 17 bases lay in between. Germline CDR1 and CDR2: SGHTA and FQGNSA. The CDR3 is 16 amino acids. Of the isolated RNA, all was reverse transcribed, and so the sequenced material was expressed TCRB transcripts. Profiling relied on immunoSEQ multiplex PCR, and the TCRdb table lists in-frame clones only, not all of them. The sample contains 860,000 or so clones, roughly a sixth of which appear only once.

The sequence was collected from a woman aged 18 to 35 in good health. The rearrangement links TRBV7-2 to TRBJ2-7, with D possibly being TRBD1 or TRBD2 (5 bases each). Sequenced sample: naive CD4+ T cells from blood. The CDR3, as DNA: TGTGCCAGCAGCCCCAACCGGGACCGACGCTCCTACGAGCAGTACTTC. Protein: CASSPNRDRRSYEQYF.